This T cell receptor beta chain appears in the sequencing data of a study of blood T cells in healthy people across ages. Germline lookup yields CDR1 SGHVS and CDR2 FQNEAQ. V shed 4 bases and J shed 3 bases, with 19 bases lying between them. The CDR3 is made up of 17 amino acids. The second PCR ran roughly 6 to 12 cycles with a sample-barcoded 5' primer and J-beta primers. From the 5' RACE reads, TCRdb called clonotypes with MiXCR, one entry per CDR3 protein. This table holds about 760,000 distinct CDR3 sequences, approximately 25% found once. These data also formed part of another study, on T cells of mothers and their children.

This chain uses TRBV7-8 with TRBJ2-4; D perhaps matches TRBD1 (5 bases). The clonotype comes from a boy aged 10-17 years in good health. The sample taken for sequencing was blood. The CDR3: CASSYWLGELGKNIQYF. The CDR3 DNA follows: TGTGCCAGCAGCTACTGGCTAGGGGAATTAGGCAAAAACATTCAGTACTTC.